This is a list of T cell receptor beta chains from one sample in a study of monozygotic twins with cystic fibrosis. Data came from immunoSEQ multiplex PCR; TCRdb stores just in-frame clones and leaves some out. The table records around 35,000 clones, around 82% of them present only once. Source material: blood. The receptors here all came from a girl aged 2 to 10 with cystic fibrosis. Both conserved end residues are part of each CDR3. A D gene is named only where the DNA matches it firmly. Part of the rows lack a size; the others show once, few, many or a class for expanded clones.

clone_size: -
v_call: TRBV2
d_call: -
j_call: TRBJ1-1
cdr3_nt: TGTGCCAGCGTGACAGTGCGGAACACTGAAGCTTTCTTT
cdr3_aa: CASVTVRNTEAFF

clone_size: once
v_call: TRBV18
d_call: -
j_call: TRBJ1-5
cdr3_nt: TGTGCCAGCTCCCAGGACGTCGGCAATCAGCCCCAGCATTTT
cdr3_aa: CASSQDVGNQPQHF

clone_size: few
v_call: TRBV2
d_call: -
j_call: TRBJ1-3
cdr3_nt: TGTGCCAGCAGTGAAGACGGAAACACCATATATTTT
cdr3_aa: CASSEDGNTIYF

clone_size: once
v_call: TRBV15
d_call: -
j_call: TRBJ1-2
cdr3_nt: TGTGCCACCAGCAGAGACAGGTTGGACTATGGCTACACCTTC
cdr3_aa: CATSRDRLDYGYTF

clone_size: -
v_call: TRBV14
d_call: -
j_call: TRBJ1-2
cdr3_nt: TGTGCCAGCAGCCCTCTTGGGACGACTGCCGGCTACACCTTC
cdr3_aa: CASSPLGTTAGYTF

clone_size: -
v_call: TRBV5-6
d_call: -
j_call: TRBJ2-7
cdr3_nt: TGTGCCAGCAGCTTGGCCGTAGTGACAAGGCACGAGCAGTACTTC
cdr3_aa: CASSLAVVTRHEQYF

clone_size: -
v_call: TRBV7-2
d_call: -
j_call: TRBJ2-3
cdr3_nt: TGTGCCAGCAGCTCCCTATGGACAAAGAGCACAGATACGCAGTATTTT
cdr3_aa: CASSSLWTKSTDTQYF

clone_size: -
v_call: TRBV20-1
d_call: -
j_call: TRBJ1-2
cdr3_nt: TGCAGTGCCACGCATGGCTACACCTTC
cdr3_aa: CSATHGYTF

clone_size: -
v_call: TRBV14
d_call: TRBD1
j_call: TRBJ1-1
cdr3_nt: TGTGCCAGCAGCCAAGCCAGAGGGGGCGCTGAAGCTTTCTTT
cdr3_aa: CASSQARGGAEAFF

clone_size: -
v_call: TRBV4-1
d_call: TRBD2
j_call: TRBJ2-7
cdr3_nt: TGCGCCAGCAGCCAAGACGCAGCGGGGGTTCTTTACGAGCAGTACTTC
cdr3_aa: CASSQDAAGVLYEQYF

clone_size: once
v_call: TRBV18
d_call: TRBD1
j_call: TRBJ1-2
cdr3_nt: TGTGCCAGCTCCCCTAGACAGGGGTCAAACTATGGCTACACCTTC
cdr3_aa: CASSPRQGSNYGYTF

clone_size: -
v_call: TRBV14
d_call: TRBD1
j_call: TRBJ1-3
cdr3_nt: TGTGCCAGCAGCCCGAACAGGGGGCTATCTGGAAACACCATATATTTT
cdr3_aa: CASSPNRGLSGNTIYF

clone_size: -
v_call: TRBV7-2
d_call: TRBD2
j_call: TRBJ2-1
cdr3_nt: TGTGCCAGCAGCTTAGCTAGCGGGGGCCCCTACAATGAGCAGTTCTTC
cdr3_aa: CASSLASGGPYNEQFF

clone_size: -
v_call: TRBV10-3
d_call: -
j_call: TRBJ2-3
cdr3_nt: TGTGCCATCAGTTTCGGAGTGGCCAAGGGGGATACGCAGTATTTT
cdr3_aa: CAISFGVAKGDTQYF

clone_size: -
v_call: TRBV28
d_call: -
j_call: TRBJ2-3
cdr3_nt: TGTGCCAGCACAGGGGACACAGATACGCAGTATTTT
cdr3_aa: CASTGDTDTQYF

clone_size: -
v_call: TRBV9
d_call: -
j_call: TRBJ2-1
cdr3_nt: TGTGCCAGCAGCGTAGCTGGAGGTGGGGGGGCTTTTGAGCAGTTCTTC
cdr3_aa: CASSVAGGGGAFEQFF

clone_size: -
v_call: TRBV7-2
d_call: -
j_call: TRBJ2-7
cdr3_nt: TGTGCCAGCAGCCGGGACACCTACTACGAGCAGTACTTC
cdr3_aa: CASSRDTYYEQYF

clone_size: -
v_call: TRBV13
d_call: TRBD2
j_call: TRBJ2-1
cdr3_nt: TGTGCCAGCAGACGCGGGGGGGCCGACAATGAGCAGTTCTTC
cdr3_aa: CASRRGGADNEQFF

clone_size: -
v_call: TRBV13
d_call: -
j_call: TRBJ1-2
cdr3_nt: TGTGCCAGCAGCATGGCATCGACAATTAACTATGGCTACACCTTC
cdr3_aa: CASSMASTINYGYTF

clone_size: -
v_call: TRBV9
d_call: -
j_call: TRBJ2-7
cdr3_nt: TGTGCCAGCAGCGTCTCCCCCTCCGGGACGTACCCCTACGAGCAGTACTTC
cdr3_aa: CASSVSPSGTYPYEQYF

clone_size: -
v_call: TRBV30
d_call: -
j_call: TRBJ1-5
cdr3_nt: TGTGCCTGGGGCACCGGAAATCCACCGCGGAATCAGCCCCAGCATTTT
cdr3_aa: CAWGTGNPPRNQPQHF

clone_size: -
v_call: TRBV5-6
d_call: -
j_call: TRBJ1-1
cdr3_nt: TGTGCCAGCAGTGACAGCCGGAACACTGAAGCTTTCTTT
cdr3_aa: CASSDSRNTEAFF

clone_size: -
v_call: TRBV18
d_call: -
j_call: TRBJ1-4
cdr3_nt: TGTGCCAGCTCACCATTGCGGGCGGGGGATGAAAAACTGTTTTTT
cdr3_aa: CASSPLRAGDEKLFF

clone_size: -
v_call: TRBV4-2
d_call: -
j_call: TRBJ2-3
cdr3_nt: TGTGCCAGCAGCCAAGGACGGACCGCCAGTGGGGATGATACGCAGTATTTT
cdr3_aa: CASSQGRTASGDDTQYF

clone_size: -
v_call: TRBV5-1
d_call: -
j_call: TRBJ1-4
cdr3_nt: TGCGCCAGCAGCAATGGGGGCGATGAAAAACTGTTTTTT
cdr3_aa: CASSNGGDEKLFF

clone_size: few
v_call: TRBV18
d_call: -
j_call: TRBJ1-2
cdr3_nt: TGTGCCAGCTCACCCGAACGGAACTATGGCTACACCTTC
cdr3_aa: CASSPERNYGYTF

clone_size: once
v_call: TRBV6-5
d_call: TRBD1
j_call: TRBJ1-4
cdr3_nt: TGTGCCAGCAGTTACTCCTGGGACAGTGCTGAAAAACTGTTTTTT
cdr3_aa: CASSYSWDSAEKLFF

clone_size: -
v_call: TRBV29-1
d_call: -
j_call: TRBJ1-2
cdr3_nt: TGCAGCGTTGAAGGACAGGATGGCTACACCTTC
cdr3_aa: CSVEGQDGYTF

clone_size: few
v_call: TRBV4-1
d_call: -
j_call: TRBJ2-5
cdr3_nt: TGCGCCAGCAGCCAAGAATCGGGGTTCGGAGAGACCCAGTACTTC
cdr3_aa: CASSQESGFGETQYF

clone_size: -
v_call: TRBV2
d_call: TRBD1
j_call: TRBJ2-7
cdr3_nt: TGTGCCAGCAGTGTGAGACAGGGAGTCTACGAGCAGTACTTC
cdr3_aa: CASSVRQGVYEQYF